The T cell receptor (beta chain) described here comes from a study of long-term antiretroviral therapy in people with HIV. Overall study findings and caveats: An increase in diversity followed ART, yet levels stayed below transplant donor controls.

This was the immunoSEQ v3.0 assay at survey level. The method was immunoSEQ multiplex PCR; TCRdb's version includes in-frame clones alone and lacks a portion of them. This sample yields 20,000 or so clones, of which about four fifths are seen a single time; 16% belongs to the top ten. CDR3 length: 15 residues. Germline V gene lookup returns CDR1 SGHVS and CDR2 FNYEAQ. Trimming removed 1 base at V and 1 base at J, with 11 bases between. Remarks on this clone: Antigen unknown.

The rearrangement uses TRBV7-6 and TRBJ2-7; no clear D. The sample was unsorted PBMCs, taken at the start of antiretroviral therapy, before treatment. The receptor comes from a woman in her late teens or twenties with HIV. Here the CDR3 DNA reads TGTGCCAGCAGCTTAGAAGCCGGCAGGTCCTACGAGCAGTACTTC. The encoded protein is CASSLEAGRSYEQYF.